Detailed here is one TCR beta chain. Trimming shortened V by 5 bases and J by 2 bases, and 12 bases separated the two germline ends. Germline V gives CDR1 LNHNV, CDR2 YYDKDF (reference sequence). The CDR3 extends over 14 amino acids. The data derive from a study of blood T cell repertoires in COVID-19. The overall study: The United States, Italy and Spain supplied acute and convalescent COVID-19 samples. Nucleic acid was either cDNA or gDNA, and it came from T cells, B-cell-depleted T cells, or PBMCs.

Authors' analysis steps: Estimation of nucleated cell counts was performed using reference gene primer amplification. Only in-frame clones appear in the TCRdb table, and some are missing; sequencing was by immunoSEQ multiplex PCR. The V and J calls and clone size come from that table; D and trimming were worked out from the DNA. There are 200,000 to 300,000 clones in the sample; around 90% occur only once, and about 1.3% lies in the top ten. This sequence joins TRBV15 and TRBJ1-2; tentatively, D is TRBD1 (6 bases). This TCR was recovered from an elderly man with acute or convalescent COVID-19. Sequences were obtained from peripheral blood. CDR3 amino acids: CATSLRTANYGYTF. CDR3 DNA: TGTGCCACCAGCCTCCGGACAGCGAACTATGGCTACACCTTC.